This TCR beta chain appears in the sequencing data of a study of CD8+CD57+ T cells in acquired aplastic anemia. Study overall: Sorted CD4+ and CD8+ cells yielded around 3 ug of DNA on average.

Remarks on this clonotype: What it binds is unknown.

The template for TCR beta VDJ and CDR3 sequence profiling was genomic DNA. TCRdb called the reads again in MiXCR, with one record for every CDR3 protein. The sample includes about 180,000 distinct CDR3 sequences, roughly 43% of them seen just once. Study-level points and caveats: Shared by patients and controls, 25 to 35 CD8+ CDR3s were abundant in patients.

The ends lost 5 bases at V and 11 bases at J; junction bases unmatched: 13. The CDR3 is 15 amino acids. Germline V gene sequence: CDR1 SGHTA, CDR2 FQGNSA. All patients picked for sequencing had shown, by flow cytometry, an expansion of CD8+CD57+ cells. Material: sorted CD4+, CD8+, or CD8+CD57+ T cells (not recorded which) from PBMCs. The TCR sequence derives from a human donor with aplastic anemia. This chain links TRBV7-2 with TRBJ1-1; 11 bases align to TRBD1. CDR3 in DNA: TGTGCCAGCAGCCCGTACTGGACAGGGGGCGATACCGCTTTCTTT. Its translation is CASSPYWTGGDTAFF. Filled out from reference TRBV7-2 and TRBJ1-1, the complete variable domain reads GAGVSQSPSNKVTEKGKDVELRCDPISGHTALYWYRQSLGQGLEFLIYFQGNSAPDKSGLPSDRFSAERTGGSVSTLTIQRTQQEDSAVYLCASSPYWTGGDTAFFGQGTRLTVV.